These 22 T cell receptor beta chains originate from one sample sequenced in a study of blood T cell repertoires in COVID-19 (dated by TCRdb to 2020 to 2021). The library was produced with the immunoSEQ multiplex PCR assay. Held by TCRdb, this immuneACCESS table contains in-frame sequences only and omits some clones. Under half of the omission traces to an unresolved V gene where checked; the cause of the rest is unknown. The sample table contains over 300,000 clones; only one count was recorded for over 75% of them. 9.5% of the sample comes from the top ten. Sequencing was done on a sample of PBMCs or T cells enriched from blood (not recorded which). These receptors were collected from a woman between 35 and 50 years old who had recovered from COVID-19.

The chain is built from TRBV5-1 and TRBJ1-2; possibly TRBD1 for D (6 bases). The germline V gene encodes CDR1 SGHRS and CDR2 YFSETQ. The CDR3 loop spans 14 amino acids. The V and J ends lost 4 bases and 3 bases respectively, with 13 bases between them. The CDR3 spells CASSAGGSYYGYTF. In DNA, the CDR3 is TGCGCCAGCAGCGCTGGGGGCTCTTACTATGGCTACACCTTC.

CDR3 nucleotide sequence: TGTGCCAGCAGTGACTCGAAGTACACCGGGAAGTTCTTC. The encoded protein is CASSDSKYTGKFF. The V and J genes are TRBV6-4 and TRBJ2-1; tentatively, D is TRBD2 (5 bases). Deletions cut 0 bases from V and 14 bases from J, with 14 bases between. The CDR3 runs to 13 residues. In germline, CDR1 is MRHNA, CDR2 SNTAGT.

The chain employs TRBV15 and TRBJ2-7; TRBD2 is a possible D gene (5 bases). V lost 5 bases and J lost 8, with 10 bases in between. Germline-derived CDR1 and CDR2 are LNHNV and YYDKDF (reference sequence). CDR3 size: 11 residues. CDR3 sequence: CATSAEGQQYF. As DNA, the CDR3 is TGTGCCACCAGCGCCGAGGGCCAGCAGTACTTC.

The rearrangement links TRBV19 to TRBJ1-1, with 9 bases that match TRBD1. Germline V gene sequence: CDR1 LNHDA, CDR2 SQIVND (reference sequence). This CDR3 has 14 amino acids. After removal of 6 bases from V and 3 bases from J, the junction contained 5 bases not matched to a gene. DNA for the CDR3: TGTGCCAGTAGCGGACGACAGGGGGACACTGAAGCTTTCTTT. Its protein product is CASSGRQGDTEAFF.

J is TRBJ2-1 and V is TRBV30, with 11 positions matching TRBD2. CDR1 is GTSNPN and CDR2 is SVGIG in the germline V gene (reference sequence). The length of the CDR3 is 12 residues. J lost 7 bases, V lost 7 bases, and 3 bases had no gene match. This CDR3 reads CASRLAGNEQFF. The CDR3 nucleotides are TGTGCCTCAAGACTAGCGGGGAATGAGCAGTTCTTC.

The chain is built from TRBV28 and TRBJ2-1; 7 positions match TRBD2. The CDR3 has 15 amino acids. V lost 2 bases and J lost 5; bases outside the gene matches: 6. Germline V gene sequence: CDR1 MDHEN, CDR2 SYDVKM. The CDR3 coding sequence is TGTGCCAGCAGTTTACGGCTAGCGGTACACAATGAGCAGTTCTTC. Translated, it gives CASSLRLAVHNEQFF.

This clone was seen only once. The chain combines TRBV3-1 (or the pseudogene TRBV3-2) with TRBJ1-1; D call uncertain. Trimming removed 4 bases from V and 1 base from J, with 13 bases in between. Germline lookup yields CDR1 LGHDT and CDR2 YNNKEL (reference sequence). CDR3 length equals 15 residues. CDR3 region: CASSRRHWRNTEAFF. In DNA, the CDR3 is TGTGCCAGCAGCCGCAGACACTGGCGGAACACTGAAGCTTTCTTT.

V gene TRBV28 combines with J gene TRBJ2-7; D remains ambiguous. Trimming took 6 bases from V and 2 from J, leaving 14 bases between them. Germline CDR1 reads MDHEN; CDR2 reads SYDVKM. This CDR3 region has 14 residues. The CDR3 nucleotides read TGTGCCAGCAGCCTCAGAATACCACCCTACGAGCAGTACTTC. Its protein product is CASSLRIPPYEQYF.

This chain joins TRBV5-1 and TRBJ2-5; D gene unclear. Trimming cost V 4 bases and J 4 bases, with 17 bases left between them. CDR3 length: 15 residues. CDR1 is SGHRS, CDR2 YFSETQ, per germline. CDR3 amino acids: CASSPGNTGLETQYF. The CDR3 DNA reads TGCGCCAGCAGCCCTGGAAACACTGGGCTAGAGACCCAGTACTTC.

This clone was detected once. The J gene is TRBJ1-5, the V gene TRBV5-8, with TRBD1 matching over 8 bases. The ends lost 4 bases at V and 1 base at J; junction bases unmatched: 4. The germline CDR1 and CDR2 sequences are SGHTS and YDEGEE. The CDR3 spans 15 residues. CDR3 loop: CASSPRQGSNQPQHF. Here the CDR3 DNA reads TGTGCCAGCAGCCCACGACAGGGGAGCAATCAGCCCCAGCATTTT. The variable domain in full, completed from reference TRBV5-8 and TRBJ1-5, reads EAGVTQSPTHLIKTRGQQATLRCSPISGHTSVYWYQQALGLGLQFLLWYDEGEERNRGNFPPRFSGRQFPNYSSELNVNALELEDSALYLCASSPRQGSNQPQHFGDGTRLSIL.

The chain combines TRBV30 with TRBJ1-1; perhaps TRBD1 as D (6 bases). Germline lookup yields CDR1 GTSNPN and CDR2 SVGIG (reference sequence). V lost 0 bases, J lost 5 bases, and 19 bases lay in between. The CDR3 loop spans 16 amino acids. CDR3 protein: CAWSVSGRGPGTEAFF. The DNA of the CDR3 is TGTGCCTGGAGTGTATCGGGCAGGGGACCGGGGACTGAAGCTTTCTTT.

V is TRBV5-4 and J is TRBJ2-3; 8 nucleotides match TRBD1. J was trimmed by 4 bases and V by 3 bases; bases with no gene match: 7. Germline V gene data show CDR1 as SGHNT and CDR2 as YYREEE (reference sequence). This CDR3 is built from 15 residues. CDR3 DNA sequence: TGTGCCAGCAGCTCTGGACAGGGTTTCGCAGATACGCAGTATTTT. It is translated as CASSSGQGFADTQYF.

The V gene is TRBV15, the J gene TRBJ2-1; the match to TRBD2 covers 8 bases. CDR1 is LNHNV, CDR2 YYDKDF, per germline (reference sequence). The CDR3 runs 15 residues. J gave up 9 bases and V 3 bases, and 10 bases lay outside the gene matches. The CDR3 sequence is CATSSAPRGVLEQFF. The CDR3, as DNA: TGTGCCACCAGCAGTGCTCCGCGGGGGGTTCTTGAGCAGTTCTTC.

With regard to this clone: The identical CDR3 is also encoded by other nucleotide sequences in the sample. The chain uses TRBV29-1 and TRBJ1-1, with 7 nucleotides matching TRBD1. This CDR3 region has 13 residues. The J segment lost 0 bases and the V segment lost 4 bases, leaving 2 bases of the junction unmatched. Germline loops: CDR1 SQVTM, CDR2 ANQGSEA. CDR3: CSVGGQLNTEAFF. The CDR3 bases are TGCAGCGTTGGGGGACAGTTGAACACTGAAGCTTTCTTT.

The chain recombines TRBV2 with TRBJ1-1, with D possibly matching TRBD1 (5 bases). CDR1 and CDR2 from the germline V gene are SNHLY and FYNNEI. The CDR3 totals 13 residues. Between the trimmed V and J ends, which lost 0 bases and 6 bases, there was a span of 8 bases. CDR3 region: CASSEAWTPEAFF. Here the CDR3 DNA reads TGTGCCAGCAGTGAAGCCTGGACACCTGAAGCTTTCTTT.

This chain joins TRBV7-3 and TRBJ1-1; D perhaps matches TRBD1 (6 bases). The CDR3 runs to 14 residues. CDR1 is SGHTA, CDR2 FQGTGA, per germline. V was pared by 1 base and J by 1 base, with 7 bases between. CDR3 sequence (DNA): TGTGCCAGCAGCTTAATGGGGGCGAACACTGAAGCTTTCTTT. It is translated as CASSLMGANTEAFF.

This chain uses TRBV19 with TRBJ2-2; tentatively, D is TRBD1 (5 bases). Germline lookup yields CDR1 LNHDA and CDR2 SQIVND (reference sequence). V lost 5 bases and J 3 bases, leaving 10 bases between the germline ends. This CDR3 has 14 residues. The CDR3 nucleotides read TGTGCCAGTAGTCTGGACACAGACACCGGGGAGCTGTTTTTT. Residues: CASSLDTDTGELFF.

The chain uses TRBV7-2 and TRBJ2-5, with a possible D match to TRBD2 (6 bases). There are 13 residues in the CDR3. Germline V gene data show CDR1 as SGHTA and CDR2 as FQGNSA. The ends were cut back, 2 bases at V and 4 bases at J, with 8 bases in the middle. The CDR3 DNA reads TGTGCCAGCAGCTTAAACGGGGGAGAGACCCAGTACTTC. Residues: CASSLNGGETQYF.

The V call is TRBV7-9, the J call TRBJ2-1, with 10 bases fitting TRBD2. CDR1 is SEHNR and CDR2 is FQNEAQ in the germline V gene (reference sequence). The CDR3 totals 16 residues. The junction had 13 bases not matched to a gene; V was cut back by 8 bases and J by 6 bases. The chain's CDR3 is CASRTSGTRLSNEQFF. Here the CDR3 DNA reads TGTGCCAGCCGTACTAGCGGGACCCGTCTCTCCAATGAGCAGTTCTTC.

The chain is built from TRBV6-5 and TRBJ2-5; D might be TRBD1 (6 bases). Germline V gives CDR1 MNHEY, CDR2 SVGAGI. CDR3 length: 12 amino acids. V was cut by 6 bases and J by 3 bases, with 8 bases left in between. The CDR3 coding sequence is TGTGCCAGCAGAACAGGGAAAGAGACCCAGTACTTC. This codes for CASRTGKETQYF.

V usage is TRBV5-1 and J usage is TRBJ2-1, with 7 nucleotides matching TRBD1. J was trimmed by 6 bases and V by 4 bases; bases with no gene match: 7. There are 14 residues in the CDR3. Looked up from germline, CDR1 is SGHRS and CDR2 is YFSETQ. The CDR3 is CASSTGQALNEQFF. CDR3 bases: TGCGCCAGCAGCACCGGACAGGCGCTCAATGAGCAGTTCTTC.

The genes are TRBV19 and TRBJ2-5; 15 nucleotides line up with TRBD2. The CDR3 spans 17 residues. Trimming at V came to 4 bases and at J to 1 base, leaving 4 bases not matched to a gene. From germline, CDR1 is LNHDA and CDR2 SQIVND (reference sequence). CDR3 nucleotides: TGTGCCAGTAGTAAGGGACTAGCGGGGGGCCTCCAAGAGACCCAGTACTTC. Protein product: CASSKGLAGGLQETQYF. Full variable domain (remainder filled in from reference TRBV19 and TRBJ2-5): DGGITQSPKYLFRKEGQNVTLSCEQNLNHDAMYWYRQDPGQGLRLIYYSQIVNDFQKGDIAEGYSVSREKKESFPLTVTSAQKNPTAFYLCASSKGLAGGLQETQYFGPGTRLLVL.